The rows below give T cell receptor beta chains drawn from one sample of a study of CD8+ T cells in alopecia areata. Method: immunoSEQ multiplex PCR; TCRdb's copy keeps in-frame clones and lacks some. This table has 150,000 to 200,000 clones, 58% appearing once. The specimen was CD4+ T cells sorted from blood, collected at week 24, from a patient treated with tofacitinib. Every receptor here comes from a human donor with alopecia areata. Each CDR3 is given with its conserved first and last residue. A D gene is named only where the DNA matches it firmly. Rows may omit the clone size; those that give it use once, few, many or a size class.

d_gene	v_gene	abundance	j_gene	CDR3nt	CDR3aa
.	TRBV28	.	TRBJ2-4	TGTGCCAGCAGTTTGGAGAAAAACATTCAGTACTTC	CASSLEKNIQYF
TRBD1	TRBV29-1	few	TRBJ2-4	TGCAGCGTTGAGAGGGGGACAGGGAACATTCAGTACTTC	CSVERGTGNIQYF
.	TRBV30	.	TRBJ1-1	TGTGCCTGGAGAGAGACAGGAGTGAACACTGAAGCTTTCTTT	CAWRETGVNTEAFF
.	TRBV5-1	few	TRBJ2-1	TGCGCCAGCGCGGGTATCTATGAGCAGTTCTTC	CASAGIYEQFF
.	TRBV7-2	once	TRBJ2-5	TGTGCCAGCAGCCCCTGGCGGCAAGAGACCCAGTACTTC	CASSPWRQETQYF
TRBD2	TRBV29-1	few	TRBJ2-3	TGCAGCGTTCCTCGTACTAGCGTACGCACAGATACGCAGTATTTT	CSVPRTSVRTDTQYF
TRBD2	TRBV10-3	.	TRBJ2-5	TGTGCCATCAGTGTGTCCCAGCGGGAGCGGGGGGAGACCCAGTACTTC	CAISVSQRERGETQYF
.	TRBV27	.	TRBJ1-2	TGTGCCAGCAGTTTGACGGCTAACTATGGCTACACCTTC	CASSLTANYGYTF
.	TRBV2	few	TRBJ2-2	TGTGCCAGCCAGGAGTCTGTGAACACCGGGGAGCTGTTTTTT	CASQESVNTGELFF
.	TRBV11-2	.	TRBJ2-7	TGTGCCAGCAGGTCACAAATGTCCAGCGAGCAGTACTTC	CASRSQMSSEQYF
.	TRBV2	.	TRBJ2-2	TGTGCCAGCAGTGTGGAGCTGGGGGATGGGGAGCTGTTTTTT	CASSVELGDGELFF
.	TRBV7-2	.	TRBJ2-1	TGTGCCAGCAGCCCTGACAGGTTTCGGTACAATGAGCAGTTCTTC	CASSPDRFRYNEQFF
.	TRBV29-1	.	TRBJ1-5	TGCAGCGTTGTATTCGGAGGGAGCAATCAGCCCCAGCATTTT	CSVVFGGSNQPQHF
TRBD1	TRBV29-1	.	TRBJ1-1	TGCAGCTCCAGTTGGAGGGGGCGAACTGAAGCTTTCTTT	CSSSWRGRTEAFF
TRBD1	TRBV7-9	.	TRBJ1-2	TGTGCCAGCAGCTTACCAGGGGGCTGGGCCTATGGCTACACCTTC	CASSLPGGWAYGYTF
TRBD1	TRBV29-1	.	TRBJ2-5	TGCAGCGTTGAGGACAGGGGAAGAGAGACCCAGTACTTC	CSVEDRGRETQYF
.	TRBV29-1	few	TRBJ2-3	TGCAGCGTGGCGGGACAGTACAGAGCAGATACGCAGTATTTT	CSVAGQYRADTQYF
.	TRBV6-6	.	TRBJ2-3	TGTGCCAGCAGTTACCCAGAAGGGGGGTCAGATACGCAGTATTTT	CASSYPEGGSDTQYF
TRBD1	TRBV7-2	.	TRBJ2-2	TGTGCCAGCAGGGTACAGGGGACCACCGGGGAGCTGTTTTTT	CASRVQGTTGELFF
.	TRBV29-1	.	TRBJ1-1	TGCAGCGTTGGAGCACATCGAGACACTGAAGCTTTCTTT	CSVGAHRDTEAFF
TRBD1	TRBV6-5	.	TRBJ2-1	TGTGCCAGCAGTGAGAGACAGGGGGTTAACGAGCAGTTCTTC	CASSERQGVNEQFF
TRBD1	TRBV5-1	few	TRBJ1-1	TGCGCCAGCAGCCGGGACAGCGGGAGAACTGAAGCTTTCTTT	CASSRDSGRTEAFF
.	TRBV15	.	TRBJ2-1	TGTGCCACCAGCAGCCCGAGTGAGCAGTTCTTC	CATSSPSEQFF
TRBD2	TRBV28	few	TRBJ2-7	TGTGCCAGCAGTTGGACTAGCGCCTTCTCCTACGAGCAGTACTTC	CASSWTSAFSYEQYF
.	TRBV5-4	.	TRBJ2-5	TGTGCCAGCAGCCGGATGGAGGGCCGAGAGACCCAGTACTTC	CASSRMEGRETQYF
TRBD1	TRBV10-3	.	TRBJ1-1	TGTGCCATCAGAAAGGGACAGGGGGCTGAAGCTTTCTTT	CAIRKGQGAEAFF
TRBD2	TRBV18	.	TRBJ2-5	TGTGCCAGCTCTCTGCAGACTAGCGGACGAGAGACCCAGTACTTC	CASSLQTSGRETQYF
.	TRBV5-1	.	TRBJ2-3	TGCGCCAGCAGCGGGGAGACTAGTGCATCAACAGATACGCAGTATTTT	CASSGETSASTDTQYF
TRBD1	TRBV5-6	.	TRBJ2-7	TGTGCCAGCAGCTTCGGACAGGGGGCCCACGAGCAGTACTTC	CASSFGQGAHEQYF
.	TRBV25-1	.	TRBJ2-3	TGTGCCAGCAGCGATTCCCGGACCTACACAGATACGCAGTATTTT	CASSDSRTYTDTQYF
TRBD2	TRBV9	.	TRBJ2-5	TGTGCCAGCAGCGTAGCCGGGACTACCGAGACCCAGTACTTC	CASSVAGTTETQYF
.	TRBV29-1	.	TRBJ2-1	TGCAGCGTTGAATGGACAGCCACTAATGAGCAGTTCTTC	CSVEWTATNEQFF
.	TRBV29-1	.	TRBJ1-1	TGCAGCGGTACGGGACACCTGAACACTGAAGCTTTCTTT	CSGTGHLNTEAFF
TRBD1	TRBV5-1	.	TRBJ2-5	TGCGCCAGCAGCTTTGGTGCTACAGGGGGACGGGAGACCCAGTACTTC	CASSFGATGGRETQYF
.	TRBV28	.	TRBJ2-7	TGTGCCAGCAGTTTACAGAGACAGGGGACTAAGCAGTACTTC	CASSLQRQGTKQYF
.	TRBV5-1	.	TRBJ2-5	TGCGCCAGCAGCTTTTCGGACGGACAAGAGACCCAGTACTTC	CASSFSDGQETQYF
.	TRBV15	.	TRBJ2-1	TGTGCCACCAACGGCGGGTATAATGAGCAGTTCTTC	CATNGGYNEQFF
.	TRBV15	.	TRBJ2-5	TGTGCCACCAGCAGAGATCTCAGGCTAGCGTCTTCAGAGACCCAGTACTTC	CATSRDLRLASSETQYF
.	TRBV29-1	.	TRBJ1-4	TGCAGCGTCTCTTCAACTAATGAAAAACTGTTTTTT	CSVSSTNEKLFF
.	TRBV5-1	few	TRBJ2-7	TGCGCCAGCACCTTAGGACAGGCGGGAGACGAGCAGTACTTC	CASTLGQAGDEQYF
TRBD1	TRBV18	.	TRBJ1-1	TGTGCCAGCTCACCAATGGGACAGGATCTGAACACTGAAGCTTTCTTT	CASSPMGQDLNTEAFF
.	TRBV4-2	.	TRBJ1-4	TGTGCCAGCAGCCAAGAACAGGGAACGAATGAAAAACTGTTTTTT	CASSQEQGTNEKLFF
.	TRBV28	.	TRBJ2-1	TGTGCCAGCAGTCCTCCCCGGAGAGCCGGCCAGTTCTTC	CASSPPRRAGQFF
.	TRBV9	.	TRBJ1-6	TGTGCCAGCAGCGTAGGAGCAGAGCTCTATAATTCACCCCTCCACTTT	CASSVGAELYNSPLHF
.	TRBV20-1	.	TRBJ2-5	TGCAGTGCTAGTCGGCAAGAGACCCAGTACTTC	CSASRQETQYF
.	TRBV29-1	.	TRBJ2-7	TGCAGCGTTTGGGACACGGCCTGGGAGCAGTACTTC	CSVWDTAWEQYF
.	TRBV7-2	.	TRBJ1-6	TGTGCCAGCAGCTTAGCCGCCGGGGGGAATTCACCCCTCCACTTT	CASSLAAGGNSPLHF
TRBD2	TRBV7-8	few	TRBJ2-5	TGTGCCAGCAGCTTAGCGGGAGGGCCTGGTGAGACCCAGTACTTC	CASSLAGGPGETQYF
TRBD1	TRBV23-1	few	TRBJ2-6	TGCGCCAGCAGTCAATCGACAGGGTCTGGGGCCAACGTCCTGACTTTC	CASSQSTGSGANVLTF